The entry below describes one T cell receptor (beta chain). The sample comes from a study of blood T cell repertoires in COVID-19. Overall study context: In each case, the material was cDNA or gDNA derived from T cells, B-cell-depleted T cells, or PBMCs.

Original processing methods: Amplification of reference gene primers provided the estimated nucleated cell counts. Sequencing was performed with immunoSEQ multiplex PCR; in TCRdb, only in-frame clones are kept and a portion is missing. The V and J calls and clone size were taken over from that table, and D and trimming were inferred from the DNA. The data hold fewer than 250,000 clones, with about four fifths observed a single time. Looked up from germline, CDR1 is SNHLY and CDR2 is FYNNEI. This CDR3 has 14 amino acids. Trimming pared 6 bases from V and 4 bases from J, leaving 12 bases between. The V call is TRBV2, the J call TRBJ2-2, with D possibly being TRBD1 (6 bases). The sequence came from a man in his fifties with active or convalescent COVID-19. The source material was peripheral blood. DNA for the CDR3: TGTGCCAGCAGGGAAAGGACAGCCACCGGGGAGCTGTTTTTT. It codes for CASRERTATGELFF.